These 19 T cell receptor beta chains were sequenced from one sample in a study of shared clonotypes between healthy human individuals. Clones were read by immunoSEQ multiplex PCR, and TCRdb kept only the in-frame ones, dropping some. The table lists about 1.1 million clones, 78% of them singletons. The sequenced sample was memory CD4+ T cells from PBMCs. Specified subset: CD45RA-negative fraction. The receptors shown here come from a man aged 18 to 29 in good health. Some clones in this sample may be carry-over from other donors' samples.

The table lists this clone with many counts. Other nucleotide sequences from this sample produce the same CDR3. This CDR3 reads CAWSVSSYNSPLHF. The CDR3 DNA follows: TGTGCCTGGAGTGTAAGCTCCTATAATTCACCCCTCCACTTT. This chain connects TRBV30 to TRBJ1-6; D gene uncertain. Germline CDR1 reads GTSNPN; CDR2 reads SVGIG (reference sequence). This CDR3 region has 14 residues. V shed 0 bases and J shed 0 bases, with 3 bases lying between them. Complete variable domain (other parts from reference TRBV30 and TRBJ1-6): SQTIHQWPATLVQPVGSPLSLECTVEGTSNPNLYWYRQAAGRGLQLLFYSVGIGQISSEVPQNLSASRPQDRQFILSSKKLLLSDSGFYLCAWSVSSYNSPLHFGNGTRLTVT.

The chain has TRBV7-8 and TRBJ2-2; D is perhaps TRBD1 or TRBD2 (5 bases each). Germline assignment: CDR1 SGHVS and CDR2 FQNEAQ. The CDR3 runs to 15 residues. The V end lost 5 bases, the J end lost 6 bases, and 16 bases lay between the germline ends. CDR3 DNA: TGTGCCAGCAGCCCGGGGACGGTCGGGGCCGGGGAGCTGTTTTTT. It specifies CASSPGTVGAGELFF.

With regard to this clone: Other nucleotide sequences in the sample specify the same CDR3. The rearrangement links TRBV7-8 to TRBJ1-1, with D unclear. Trimming pared 1 base from V and 0 bases from J, leaving 9 bases between. The CDR3 runs 15 residues. Per the germline V gene, CDR1 is SGHVS and CDR2 is FQNEAQ. The chain's CDR3 is CASSLEGLLNTEAFF. The CDR3 DNA follows: TGTGCCAGCAGCTTAGAAGGATTATTGAACACTGAAGCTTTCTTT.

The genes are TRBV21-1 and TRBJ2-3; no DNA check was done on the table's D call, TRBD2. TRBV21-1 is recorded as a pseudogene. The CDR3 has 15 residues. The CDR3 spells CASSKNIAGADTQYF. The CDR3 DNA reads TGTGCCAGCAGCAAAAACATAGCGGGAGCCGATACGCAGTATTTT.

The rearrangement links TRBV4-1 to TRBJ2-2, with D possibly TRBD1 on 5 matching bases. The CDR3 is 16 residues long. Looked up from germline, CDR1 is MGHRA and CDR2 is YSYEKL. Trimming removed 1 base at V and 2 bases at J, with 11 bases between. This chain's CDR3 is CASSQVQGTNTGELFF. The CDR3 nucleotides read TGCGCCAGCAGCCAAGTTCAGGGTACTAACACCGGGGAGCTGTTTTTT.

The chain combines TRBV28 with TRBJ1-1, with D tentatively TRBD1 (5 bases). The V gene's germline CDR1 is MDHEN and CDR2 SYDVKM. CDR3 length: 13 residues. V was trimmed by 6 bases and J by 4 bases, leaving 12 bases between them. The CDR3 nucleotides are TGTGCCAGCAGGGGGCGGGTTGTCACTGAAGCTTTCTTT. This gives the protein CASRGRVVTEAFF.

This rearrangement joins TRBV6-1 to TRBJ1-6; 9 bases align to TRBD1. Germline V gives CDR1 MNHNS, CDR2 SASEGT. V was clipped by 0 bases and J by 7 bases; unmatched bases: 4. The CDR3 is 16 residues long. The CDR3 coding sequence is TGTGCCAGCAGTGAAGCGCCTGACAGGGGGAATTCACCCCTCCACTTT. As protein: CASSEAPDRGNSPLHF.

This chain uses TRBV27 with TRBJ2-4, with D tentatively TRBD1 (6 bases). CDR1 MNHEY and CDR2 SMNVEV come from the germline V gene (reference sequence). V was clipped by 5 bases and J by 7 bases, with 9 bases between them. CDR3 length: 12 amino acids. CDR3 DNA: TGTGCCAGCAGTACTCAGGGGAACATTCAGTACTTC. As protein: CASSTQGNIQYF.

The chain couples TRBV28 to TRBJ1-3; D remains ambiguous. CDR3 length equals 15 residues. Germline values: CDR1 MDHEN, CDR2 SYDVKM. V gave up 5 bases and J gave up 0 bases, with 11 bases separating them. This chain's CDR3 is CASSRDTISGNTIYF. The CDR3 DNA sequence: TGTGCCAGCAGTAGAGACACCATCTCTGGAAACACCATATATTTT.

The chain couples TRBV7-2 to TRBJ2-3, with 9 bases lining up with TRBD2. V was clipped by 6 bases and J by 1 base; unmatched bases: 11. Germline V lookup: CDR1 SGHTA, CDR2 FQGNSA. The CDR3 runs 17 residues. CDR3 in amino acids: CASRPGRGRAGTDTQYF. CDR3 in DNA: TGTGCCAGCAGGCCTGGGCGCGGGAGGGCGGGCACAGATACGCAGTATTTT.

The chain combines TRBV5-1 with TRBJ1-2; D may be TRBD1 (6 bases). V was clipped by 5 bases and J by 0 bases, with 14 bases between them. Looked up from germline, CDR1 is SGHRS and CDR2 is YFSETQ. The CDR3 length is 15 residues. The CDR3 reads CASSSSPGANYGYTF. The CDR3 nucleotides are TGCGCCAGCAGTTCTTCCCCAGGGGCTAACTATGGCTACACCTTC.

This clone was counted a few times. V and J are TRBV10-3 and TRBJ1-2; D uncertain. V was shortened by 0 bases and J by 7 bases, with 15 bases between the two germline ends. The CDR3 is 15 amino acids. CDR1 is ENHRY and CDR2 is SYGVKD in the germline V gene. CDR3 sequence (DNA): TGTGCCATCAGTGAGTCGACTGGTGGGGAAGGTGGCTACACCTTC. It codes for CAISESTGGEGGYTF.

V and J are TRBV9 and TRBJ1-2; 10 bases match TRBD1. CDR1 and CDR2 from the germline V gene are SGDLS and YYNGEE. The CDR3 loop spans 16 amino acids. With V trimmed by 7 bases and J by 6 bases, 15 bases remained unmatched. The chain's CDR3 is CASCRGLSGTGDGYTF. CDR3 sequence (DNA): TGTGCCAGCTGCCGTGGGCTTTCGGGGACAGGGGATGGCTACACCTTC.

This chain uses TRBV10-3 with TRBJ1-2; D unclear. V was cut by 10 bases and J by 3 bases, with 18 bases left in between. In germline, CDR1 is ENHRY, CDR2 SYGVKD. CDR3 length equals 14 residues. The CDR3 DNA follows: TGTGCCACTTCCCAATCCGGGTCTGACTATGGCTACACCTTC. Translated: CATSQSGSDYGYTF.

The chain uses TRBV5-1 and TRBJ1-2; a possible D gene is TRBD1 (6 bases). The CDR3 loop spans 15 amino acids. CDR1 is SGHRS and CDR2 is YFSETQ in the germline V gene. Trimming stripped 3 bases from V and 5 bases from J, with 17 bases between. CDR3 DNA sequence: TGCGCCAGCAGCTCGGGGACACCTCAGGGGTATGGCTACACCTTC. Translation: CASSSGTPQGYGYTF.

The DNA of the CDR3 is TGTGCCAGTCAAGTGGGTCAGGGGGCCTCCTACGAGCAGTACTTC. Protein product: CASQVGQGASYEQYF. The rearrangement links TRBV6-1 to TRBJ2-7; 8 positions agree with TRBD1. The length of the CDR3 is 15 residues. The ends lost 9 bases at V and 0 bases at J; junction bases unmatched: 10. Germline CDR1 is MNHNS and CDR2 is SASEGT.

This clone was recorded a few times. The chain couples TRBV5-1 to TRBJ1-1; TRBD1 matches at 8 bases. V shed 2 bases, J shed 6 bases, and the junction held 6 bases outside the gene matches. Germline CDR1 SGHRS, CDR2 YFSETQ. The CDR3 runs 14 residues. This CDR3 reads CASSLDRGGAEAFF. CDR3 in DNA: TGCGCCAGCAGCTTAGACAGGGGTGGGGCTGAAGCTTTCTTT.

The chain uses TRBV6-5 and TRBJ2-2; either TRBD1 or TRBD2 may supply D (5 bases each). Germline V gene sequence: CDR1 MNHEY, CDR2 SVGAGI. With 6 bases removed from V and 3 bases from J, the gap between germline ends came to 11 bases. The CDR3 runs 14 residues. The CDR3 sequence: CASSRGTDTGELFF. In DNA, the CDR3 is TGTGCCAGCAGCCGAGGGACCGACACCGGGGAGCTGTTTTTT.

This chain joins TRBV25-1 and TRBJ2-1; the match to TRBD2 covers 14 bases. CDR1 MGHDK and CDR2 SYGVNS come from the germline V gene. The CDR3 runs 16 residues. The V and J ends lost 3 bases and 8 bases, in that order; junction bases with no gene match: 6. The CDR3 spells CASSDRGLAGAHEQFF. CDR3 coding DNA: TGTGCCAGCAGTGACCGGGGACTAGCGGGAGCACATGAGCAGTTCTTC.